This T cell receptor (beta chain) was sequenced during a study of blood T cell repertoires in COVID-19. Turning to the study itself: Sites in the United States, Italy and Spain provided acute and convalescent COVID-19 samples.

In the authors' workflow: By means of reference gene primer amplification, nucleated cell counts were estimated. The data were produced by immunoSEQ multiplex PCR, yet TCRdb's version contains in-frame clones alone and is incomplete. V and J calls and clone size are copied from that table; D and trimming were computed from the DNA. The profile shows 310,000 or so clones, roughly 90% of them singletons. The germline V gene has CDR1 SGHTA and CDR2 FQGNSA. With 6 bases removed from V and 6 bases from J, the gap between germline ends came to 22 bases. CDR3 length equals 16 residues. Sequenced input: peripheral blood. The chain combines TRBV7-2 with TRBJ2-3; D perhaps matches TRBD1 (6 bases). The receptor was isolated from a woman between 45 and 60 years old with active or convalescent COVID-19. This CDR3 reads CASRQQGNFGGDTQYF. In nucleotides, the CDR3 is TGTGCCAGCAGGCAACAGGGAAATTTTGGGGGTGATACGCAGTATTTT.